The source of this T cell receptor beta chain is a study of OX40 agonist ivuxolimab in advanced cancers. Looked up from germline, CDR1 is SGHTA and CDR2 is FQGNSA. This CDR3 spans 16 amino acids. V was cut by 2 bases and J by 0 bases, with 10 bases left in between. With respect to this clone: Its antigen is unknown.

Patients had blood sampled at baseline and again on cycle 4 day 1 and cycle 7 day 1. Using immunoSEQ multiplex PCR, the repertoire was profiled, and TCRdb retains in-frame clones only, with some absent. The table includes 55,000 to 70,000 clones, 86% detected once. The study's findings and limits: Within 6 weeks, CD4+ and CD8+ blood T cells expanded clonally at 0.1 to 3.0 mg/kg.

The chain is built from TRBV7-2 and TRBJ2-2; D is undetermined. The TCR originated in an adult with an advanced solid tumor such as melanoma, head and neck, liver or kidney cancer. This specimen consisted of CD4+ or CD8+ T cells sorted from blood, obtained in a trial of the OX40 agonist ivuxolimab. The CDR3 loop is CASSLNSHANTGELFF. In nucleotides, the CDR3 is TGTGCCAGCAGCTTAAATTCCCACGCGAACACCGGGGAGCTGTTTTTT.